These 14 T cell receptor beta chains were sequenced from one sample in a study of cytomegalovirus exposure and HLA in healthy donors. The PCR made use of 60 Vbeta and 13 Jbeta primers. Clones were sequenced by immunoSEQ multiplex PCR, and TCRdb holds only the in-frame ones, with some missing. This sample yields some 130,000 clones, of which 85% to 90% are seen a single time; more than 4% belongs to the top ten. The sample was PBMCs. Every receptor here comes from a woman aged 25-40 years in good health and CMV-seronegative.

The chain's CDR3 is CASSQEGGSTEAFF. The CDR3 DNA reads as TGTGCCAGTAGTCAAGAGGGAGGGAGCACTGAAGCTTTCTTT. The rearrangement links TRBV19 to TRBJ1-1; D is unresolved. V gave up 5 bases and J gave up 4 bases, with 14 bases separating them. This CDR3 comprises 14 residues. CDR1 is LNHDA, CDR2 SQIVND, per germline (reference sequence).

The chain couples TRBV27 to TRBJ1-5; TRBD1 matches 9 bases. The trim removed 6 bases at V and 2 bases at J, leaving 8 bases unmatched. CDR1 is MNHEY, CDR2 SMNVEV, per germline (reference sequence). CDR3 length equals 16 residues. This chain's CDR3 is CASRPSWDRGNQPQHF. CDR3 coding DNA: TGTGCCAGCAGGCCATCCTGGGACAGGGGCAATCAGCCCCAGCATTTT.

This CDR3 reads CASVVGDSPLHF. As DNA, the CDR3 is TGTGCCAGCGTGGTCGGGGATTCACCCCTCCACTTT. The J gene is TRBJ1-6, the V gene TRBV28; unclear D gene. Per germline, CDR1 MDHEN and CDR2 SYDVKM. The CDR3 has 12 amino acids. The germline V and J ends were trimmed by 8 bases and 8 bases, with 10 bases remaining between them.

V is TRBV7-2 and J is TRBJ2-7, with 10 bases lining up with TRBD2. The CDR3 has 15 amino acids. Germline V gene sequence: CDR1 SGHTA, CDR2 FQGNSA. The ends lost 5 bases at V and 2 bases at J; junction bases unmatched: 6. This CDR3 reads CASSGLAGVTYEQYF. The CDR3 DNA sequence: TGTGCCAGCAGCGGCCTAGCGGGAGTTACCTACGAGCAGTACTTC.

This rearrangement joins TRBV10-3 to TRBJ2-2; D gene uncertain. Trimming removed 7 bases at V and 2 bases at J, with 14 bases between. Germline-derived CDR1 and CDR2 are ENHRY and SYGVKD. The CDR3 is 15 amino acids. In nucleotides, the CDR3 is TGTGCCATCATGCGCGGAATCGCAAACACCGGGGAGCTGTTTTTT. Protein sequence: CAIMRGIANTGELFF.

The CDR3 sequence: CASSVFPANEKLFF. The CDR3 coding sequence is TGTGCCAGCAGCGTTTTTCCAGCTAATGAAAAACTGTTTTTT. The chain has TRBV9 and TRBJ1-4; unclear D gene. In germline, CDR1 is SGDLS, CDR2 YYNGEE. Trimming pared 2 bases from V and 3 bases from J, leaving 8 bases between. This CDR3 contains 14 residues. The variable domain in full, completed from reference TRBV9 and TRBJ1-4, reads DSGVTQTPKHLITATGQRVTLRCSPRSGDLSVYWYQQSLDQGLQFLIQYYNGEERAKGNILERFSAQQFPDLHSELNLSSLELGDSALYFCASSVFPANEKLFFGSGTQLSVL.

The rearrangement links TRBV27 to TRBJ2-5; D is possibly TRBD1 (5 bases). Trimming took 6 bases from V and 5 from J, leaving 16 bases between them. The germline V gene encodes CDR1 MNHEY and CDR2 SMNVEV (reference sequence). The CDR3 has 14 amino acids. As DNA, the CDR3 is TGTGCCAGCAGCCTATTGGGGCTTGGGGAGACCCAGTACTTC. It yields the protein CASSLLGLGETQYF.

The chain is built from TRBV7-2 and TRBJ2-5, with 8 bases identical to TRBD1. Germline CDR1 and CDR2: SGHTA and FQGNSA. The CDR3 spans 15 residues. The trim removed 1 base at V and 6 bases at J, leaving 7 bases unmatched. For the CDR3, the DNA is TGTGCCAGCAGCTTAGAGGCAGGGGGCTTGAAGACCCAGTACTTC. Translation gives CASSLEAGGLKTQYF.

This clone is a singleton in its sample. The chain joins TRBV28 to TRBJ1-5; possible D gene TRBD1, 5 bases. The V end lost 6 bases, the J end lost 2 bases, and 20 bases lay between the germline ends. Germline V gene lookup returns CDR1 MDHEN and CDR2 SYDVKM. The CDR3 has 17 amino acids. The CDR3 region has the DNA TGTGCCAGCAGCCGTATCGGGGACGAGCGGGGCAATCAGCCCCAGCATTTT. Translated, it gives CASSRIGDERGNQPQHF.

In this sample, this clone turned up a few times. The genes are TRBV28 and TRBJ1-3, with D unclear. The CDR3 is 15 residues long. CDR1 and CDR2 (germline): MDHEN, SYDVKM. V was trimmed by 3 bases and J by 0 bases, leaving 9 bases between them. CDR3 sequence reads: CASSFPAGSGNTIYF. The CDR3 region has the DNA TGTGCCAGCAGTTTCCCGGCGGGCTCTGGAAACACCATATATTTT.

The V call is TRBV27, the J call TRBJ1-6; 9 bases map to TRBD1. Trimming cost V 1 base and J 7 bases; bases outside gene matches: 11. CDR1 and CDR2 (germline): MNHEY, SMNVEV (reference sequence). This CDR3 region has 18 residues. This CDR3 is CASSLLGPGTGTNSPLHF. Here the CDR3 DNA reads TGTGCCAGCAGTTTATTGGGTCCCGGGACAGGGACCAATTCACCCCTCCACTTT.

The chain combines TRBV7-8 with TRBJ1-2; D may be TRBD1 (6 bases). V shed 7 bases and J shed 4 bases, with 16 bases lying between them. Germline CDR1 SGHVS, CDR2 FQNEAQ. This CDR3 is 14 amino acids long. The CDR3 loop reads CASTPQGFGYGYTF. CDR3 nucleotide sequence: TGTGCCAGCACCCCACAGGGTTTCGGCTATGGCTACACCTTC. Variable domain in full (rest from reference TRBV7-8 and TRBJ1-2): GAGVSQSPRYKVAKRGQDVALRCDPISGHVSLFWYQQALGQGPEFLTYFQNEAQLDKSGLPSDRFFAERPEGSVSTLKIQRTQQEDSAVYLCASTPQGFGYGYTFGSGTRLTVV.

This clone was counted between two and nine times. The chain combines TRBV7-3 with TRBJ1-1, with D perhaps TRBD1 (5 bases). Germline V gives CDR1 SGHTA, CDR2 FQGTGA. Between the trimmed V and J ends, which lost 6 bases and 2 bases, there was a span of 13 bases. There are 14 residues in the CDR3. This CDR3 is CASRLTASNTEAFF. The DNA for the CDR3 is TGTGCCAGCAGACTGACAGCCTCCAACACTGAAGCTTTCTTT.

CDR3 residues: CASSDPGTGVQPQHF. CDR3 DNA: TGTGCCAGCAGTGATCCCGGGACAGGGGTGCAGCCCCAGCATTTT. The rearrangement joins TRBV28 to TRBJ1-5; TRBD1 matches at 10 bases. CDR1 is MDHEN and CDR2 is SYDVKM in the germline V gene. Unmatched junction bases numbered 8, after V lost 5 bases and J lost 7 bases. This CDR3 region has 15 residues.